The 3 T cell receptor beta chains below come from one sample, sequenced in a study of blood T cell repertoires in COVID-19. Sequencing used immunoSEQ multiplex PCR; TCRdb keeps in-frame clones, though not all of them. Found here are roughly 260,000 clones, more than 75% of them singletons; the top ten hold around 9.1%. Sequencing was carried out using peripheral blood. The receptors stem from a man aged 40-49 years who had recovered from COVID-19.

A single count supports this clone. The chain couples TRBV15 to TRBJ1-1; possible D gene TRBD1, 5 bases. This CDR3 contains 15 residues. Germline V gene data show CDR1 as LNHNV and CDR2 as YYDKDF (reference sequence). The V gene lost 5 bases and the J gene lost 1 base, with 14 bases spanning the gap. In DNA, the CDR3 is TGTGCCACCAGCCCCCGTCAGGGCCGGAACACTGAAGCTTTCTTT. Amino acid sequence: CATSPRQGRNTEAFF.

The chain links TRBV19 to TRBJ1-2, with TRBD1 matching 7 bases. The CDR3 sequence is 16 residues long. The V gene end was trimmed by 5 bases and the J gene end by 0 bases; junction bases not matched to a gene: 9. CDR1 and CDR2 (germline): LNHDA, SQIVND (reference sequence). The CDR3: CASSRKLGTANYGYTF. CDR3 bases: TGTGCCAGTAGTCGAAAACTGGGGACAGCTAACTATGGCTACACCTTC.

The table lists this clone with a count of one. The genes are TRBV19 and TRBJ2-3; tentatively, D is TRBD2 (5 bases). CDR1 and CDR2 (germline): LNHDA, SQIVND (reference sequence). Trimming left V 0 bases short and J 3 bases short, with 10 bases between. This CDR3 has 15 residues. CDR3 DNA: TGTGCCAGTAGTATAGACGGGGTTCGGACAGATACGCAGTATTTT. Amino acid sequence: CASSIDGVRTDTQYF.